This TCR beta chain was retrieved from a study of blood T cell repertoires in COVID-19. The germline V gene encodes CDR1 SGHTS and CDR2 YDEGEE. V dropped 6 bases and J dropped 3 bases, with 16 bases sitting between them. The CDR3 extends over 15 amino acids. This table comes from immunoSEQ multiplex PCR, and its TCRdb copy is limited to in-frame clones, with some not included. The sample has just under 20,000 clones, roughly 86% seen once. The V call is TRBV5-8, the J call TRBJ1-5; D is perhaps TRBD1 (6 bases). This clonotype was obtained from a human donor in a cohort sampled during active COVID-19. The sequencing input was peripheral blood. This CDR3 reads CASNGGAWNNQPQHF. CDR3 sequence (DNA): TGTGCCAGCAATGGGGGGGCATGGAACAATCAGCCCCAGCATTTT.